The 23 T cell receptor beta chains below come from one sample, sequenced in a study of shared clonotypes between healthy human individuals. Only in-frame clones appear in the TCRdb table, and some are missing; sequencing was by immunoSEQ multiplex PCR. Of more than 150,000 clones listed, 66% are singletons. Sequences were obtained from memory CD4+ T cells sorted from blood. Stated subset: CD45RA-negative fraction. The receptors were sampled from a man in his thirties or forties in good health.

The table lists this clone with many counts. The chain joins TRBV7-2 to TRBJ2-2; D is unclear. Germline V gene data show CDR1 as SGHTA and CDR2 as FQGNSA. Between the trimmed V and J ends, which lost 4 bases and 2 bases, there was a span of 11 bases. CDR3 size: 15 residues. The CDR3 DNA sequence: TGTGCCAGCAGCTACCCGTTGGGCAACACCGGGGAGCTGTTTTTT. The encoded protein is CASSYPLGNTGELFF.

In the case of this clone: Other nucleotide sequences in the sample specify the same CDR3. The genes are TRBV2 and TRBJ2-6; D is ambiguous. With 6 bases removed from V and 1 base from J, the gap between germline ends came to 4 bases. The CDR3 consists of 13 residues. CDR1 SNHLY and CDR2 FYNNEI come from the germline V gene. The CDR3 is CASRGSGANVLTF. The CDR3 bases are TGTGCCAGCAGAGGATCTGGGGCCAACGTCCTGACTTTC.

The rearrangement uses TRBV18 and TRBJ2-3; 9 bases align to TRBD1. The CDR3 is 17 residues long. CDR1 and CDR2 (germline): KGHSH, LQKENI. J was trimmed by 1 base and V by 3 bases; bases with no gene match: 8. This CDR3 reads CASSPVQGARGTDTQYF. The CDR3 DNA reads as TGTGCCAGCTCACCGGTACAGGGGGCGCGCGGCACAGATACGCAGTATTTT. The complete variable domain, with remaining parts taken from reference TRBV18 and TRBJ2-3, reads NAGVMQNPRHLVRRRGQEARLRCSPMKGHSHVYWYRQLPEEGLKFMVYLQKENIIDESGMPKERFSAEFPKEGPSILRIQQVVRGDSAAYFCASSPVQGARGTDTQYFGPGTRLTVL.

This chain uses TRBV11-2 with TRBJ2-1, with 9 bases identical to TRBD2. Trimming at V came to 3 bases and at J to 8 bases, leaving 8 bases not matched to a gene. Germline-derived CDR1 and CDR2 are SGHAT and FQNNGV. The CDR3 contains 15 residues. The CDR3 is CASSLEGLAFHEQFF. CDR3 in DNA: TGTGCCAGCAGCTTGGAGGGACTAGCTTTCCATGAGCAGTTCTTC.

The chain couples TRBV15 to TRBJ2-7; possibly TRBD2 for D (6 bases). V lost 0 bases to trimming and J lost 4 bases, with 10 bases between them. CDR1 and CDR2 (germline): LNHNV, YYDKDF (reference sequence). This CDR3 is built from 14 residues. CDR3 loop: CATSRDRDSYEQYF. Here the CDR3 DNA reads TGTGCCACCAGCAGAGATAGGGACTCTTACGAGCAGTACTTC.

The rearrangement joins TRBV7-9 to TRBJ2-3; 12 positions agree with TRBD1. Trimming removed 1 base from V and 5 bases from J; junction bases left unmatched: 4. CDR3 size: 16 residues. Germline V gene data show CDR1 as SEHNR and CDR2 as FQNEAQ (reference sequence). CDR3 coding DNA: TGTGCCAGCAGCTTAGGGGACAGGGGGCATAAAGATACGCAGTATTTT. Translated, it gives CASSLGDRGHKDTQYF.

The chain couples TRBV11-2 to TRBJ2-3, with D unresolved. The CDR3 loop spans 17 amino acids. The germline CDR1 and CDR2 sequences are SGHAT and FQNNGV. V lost 7 bases to trimming and J lost 2 bases, with 22 bases between them. CDR3 coding DNA: TGTGCCAGCATCGGCGGCCTGAGGCCGATTCTCACAGATACGCAGTATTTT. It yields the protein CASIGGLRPILTDTQYF.

The V gene is TRBV7-9, the J gene TRBJ2-3, with D unresolved. The germline V and J ends were trimmed by 4 bases and 5 bases, with 7 bases remaining between them. CDR3 length equals 12 residues. The V gene's germline CDR1 is SEHNR and CDR2 FQNEAQ (reference sequence). The CDR3 coding sequence is TGTGCCAGCAGCTCTCTCTTAGATACGCAGTATTTT. It codes for CASSSLLDTQYF.

The rearrangement uses TRBV29-1 and TRBJ2-7, with 11 positions matching TRBD1. This CDR3 region has 18 residues. Germline CDR1 reads SQVTM; CDR2 reads ANQGSEA. With 4 bases clipped from V and 1 base from J, the junction kept 15 bases outside the gene matches. CDR3 protein: CSVAGQGAPQVVSYEQYF. In nucleotides, the CDR3 is TGCAGCGTTGCAGGACAGGGGGCGCCTCAAGTAGTTTCCTACGAGCAGTACTTC.

This clone has a single count. The chain employs TRBV2 and TRBJ2-1; 7 nucleotides line up with TRBD2. The trim removed 7 bases at V and 0 bases at J, leaving 24 bases unmatched. Germline loops: CDR1 SNHLY, CDR2 FYNNEI. The CDR3 loop spans 21 amino acids. In DNA form, the CDR3 reads TGTGCCAGCAAAGGGATAGGGGCTAGCGGACCTCCGGCGGGCTCCTACAATGAGCAGTTCTTC. Translating gives CASKGIGASGPPAGSYNEQFF.

This clone was counted once. The chain joins TRBV7-9 to TRBJ1-1; TRBD1 agrees at 7 bases. Trimming took 5 bases from V and 1 from J; bases not matched to a gene: 4. The length of the CDR3 is 14 residues. Germline V gives CDR1 SEHNR, CDR2 FQNEAQ (reference sequence). In DNA, the CDR3 is TGTGCCAGCAGCCAAAACAGGGGGAACACTGAAGCTTTCTTT. This codes for CASSQNRGNTEAFF.

J is TRBJ1-5 and V is TRBV6-6; tentative D call: TRBD1 (6 bases). This CDR3 contains 13 residues. CDR1 and CDR2 from the germline V gene are MNHNY and SVGAGI (reference sequence). The ends were cut back, 6 bases at V and 7 bases at J, with 13 bases in the middle. CDR3 coding DNA: TGTGCCAGCAGCGATTACAGGGACCAGCCCCAGCATTTT. It codes for CASSDYRDQPQHF.

The chain is built from TRBV10-1 and TRBJ2-1; 11 bases map to TRBD1. The germline gives CDR1 WNHNN, CDR2 SYGVQD (reference sequence). The CDR3 has 16 residues. The J segment lost 9 bases and the V segment lost 3 bases, leaving 10 bases of the junction unmatched. CDR3 DNA sequence: TGCGCCAGCAGTGACGGGACAGGGGGTTTTATGGGTGAGCAGTTCTTC. This encodes CASSDGTGGFMGEQFF.

This clone showed up just a few times. This rearrangement joins TRBV2 to TRBJ2-1, with D possibly matching TRBD1 (5 bases). The CDR3 has 12 residues. The germline V gene has CDR1 SNHLY and CDR2 FYNNEI. Trimming took 11 bases from V and 3 from J, leaving 11 bases between them. The CDR3 DNA reads as TGTGCCTGGCAACAGGACTACAATGAGCAGTTCTTC. Translation: CAWQQDYNEQFF. Full variable domain (remainder filled in from reference TRBV2 and TRBJ2-1): EPEVTQTPSHQVTQMGQEVILRCVPISNHLYFYWYRQILGQKVEFLVSFYNNEISEKSEIFDDQFSVERPDGSNFTLKIRSTKLEDSAMYFCAWQQDYNEQFFGPGTRLTVL.

The chain joins TRBV7-2 to TRBJ2-5, with a weak D call TRBD1 (5 bases). The CDR3 is 13 residues long. Looked up from germline, CDR1 is SGHTA and CDR2 is FQGNSA. V lost 5 bases and J 1 base, leaving 8 bases between the germline ends. This chain's CDR3 is CASSRGSQETQYF. CDR3 DNA: TGTGCCAGCAGCAGGGGAAGCCAAGAGACCCAGTACTTC.

The chain recombines TRBV7-9 with TRBJ1-5; 7 nucleotides match TRBD1. The CDR3 is 19 amino acids. Germline V gives CDR1 SEHNR, CDR2 FQNEAQ (reference sequence). V dropped 6 bases and J dropped 6; count of bases not matched to a gene: 23. This CDR3 reads CASRPNRGTPFLKSQPQHF. CDR3 nucleotide sequence: TGTGCCAGCAGACCCAACAGGGGAACCCCTTTCTTAAAAAGTCAGCCCCAGCATTTT.

There are many counts of this clone. This chain connects TRBV7-2 to TRBJ2-7; D is unresolved. The V and J ends lost 1 base and 2 bases respectively, with 9 bases between them. Germline loops: CDR1 SGHTA, CDR2 FQGNSA. The length of the CDR3 is 14 residues. The CDR3 nucleotides read TGTGCCAGCAGCTTAGAGCAGTGGGCCTACGAGCAGTACTTC. It codes for CASSLEQWAYEQYF. Supplemented by reference TRBV7-2 and TRBJ2-7, the full variable domain reads GAGVSQSPSNKVTEKGKDVELRCDPISGHTALYWYRQSLGQGLEFLIYFQGNSAPDKSGLPSDRFSAERTGGSVSTLTIQRTQQEDSAVYLCASSLEQWAYEQYFGPGTRLTVT.

This clone showed up just a few times. The V call is TRBV6-1, the J call TRBJ1-5; 8 nucleotides align to TRBD1. Germline CDR1 is MNHNS and CDR2 is SASEGT. This CDR3 region has 15 residues. The V segment lost 4 bases and the J segment 4 bases; nucleotides outside the gene matches: 6. The CDR3 DNA follows: TGTGCCAGCAGTGGGGGACAGGTAGATAATCAGCCCCAGCATTTT. It translates to CASSGGQVDNQPQHF.

The rearrangement uses TRBV5-1 and TRBJ1-4; D is undetermined. Trimming stripped 4 bases from V and 4 bases from J, with 8 bases between. Germline CDR1 SGHRS, CDR2 YFSETQ. CDR3 length: 13 residues. The CDR3 sequence is CASSRADNEKLFF. In DNA form, the CDR3 reads TGCGCCAGCAGCCGGGCCGATAATGAAAAACTGTTTTTT.

As concerns this clone: Other DNA sequences in the sample encode the same CDR3. The chain carries TRBV5-1 and TRBJ2-5; possibly TRBD1 or TRBD2 for D (5 bases each). Germline V gene sequence: CDR1 SGHRS, CDR2 YFSETQ. The CDR3 extends over 14 amino acids. V was cut by 0 bases and J by 2 bases, with 8 bases left in between. The CDR3 spells CASSLGGVQETQYF. CDR3 DNA: TGCGCCAGCAGCTTGGGAGGGGTTCAAGAGACCCAGTACTTC.

The rearrangement links TRBV7-8 to TRBJ2-1, with D tentatively TRBD2 (6 bases). Germline V lookup: CDR1 SGHVS, CDR2 FQNEAQ. The V gene lost 5 bases and the J gene lost 4 bases, with 12 bases spanning the gap. The CDR3 extends over 14 amino acids. The CDR3 nucleotides are TGTGCCAGCAGCCCCCCGGGGGAGTACAATGAGCAGTTCTTC. This gives the protein CASSPPGEYNEQFF.

The chain carries TRBV7-8 and TRBJ1-5; a weak D match, TRBD1 (5 bases). CDR3 length: 16 amino acids. Germline loops: CDR1 SGHVS, CDR2 FQNEAQ. Trimming pared 0 bases from V and 2 bases from J, leaving 11 bases between. This CDR3 is CASSLAGTGRNQPQHF. The CDR3 nucleotides read TGTGCCAGCAGCTTAGCAGGGACGGGTCGCAATCAGCCCCAGCATTTT.

This clone appeared a few times. V and J are TRBV10-1 and TRBJ2-1; 9 bases match TRBD2. The CDR3 has 14 amino acids. V lost 3 bases and J lost 9; bases outside the gene matches: 6. The germline CDR1 and CDR2 sequences are WNHNN and SYGVQD (reference sequence). CDR3 sequence: CASSDPSGTAEQFF. The CDR3 bases are TGCGCCAGCAGTGATCCTAGCGGGACGGCTGAGCAGTTCTTC.